This T cell receptor (beta chain) originates from a study of siplizumab effects on memory and regulatory T cells. CDR1 and CDR2 (germline): LNHDA, SQIVND (reference sequence). The junction had 6 bases not matched to a gene; V was cut back by 6 bases and J by 2 bases. This CDR3 is 14 amino acids long. The method was immunoSEQ multiplex PCR; TCRdb's version includes in-frame clones alone and lacks a portion of them. The data contain over 70,000 clones, around 90% of them singletons. Sample: CD4+ T cells sorted from blood. This clonotype was sampled from a human donor in good health. The rearrangement uses TRBV19 and TRBJ2-5, with 7 bases lining up with TRBD2. The CDR3: CASRAGTSQETQYF. In nucleotides, the CDR3 is TGTGCCAGTAGAGCGGGGACTTCTCAAGAGACCCAGTACTTC.